The clone carrying this T cell receptor (beta chain) was detected only a few times. Its matching antigen is unknown. Using a J-beta primer mix together with a sample-barcoded 5' primer, a second PCR was run for roughly 7 to 11 cycles. TCRdb reanalysed the 5' RACE reads using MiXCR and keeps one entry per CDR3 protein. Of 700,000 to 900,000 distinct CDR3 sequences listed, 53% are singletons. This sample is drawn from a study of blood T cells in healthy people across ages. Healthy Caucasian individuals from Russia aged about 6 to 100 served as donors. Peripheral blood samples of 7.5 to 10 milliliters were drawn from each donor. The CDR3 is made up of 14 amino acids. From germline, CDR1 is SNHLY and CDR2 FYNNEI. V trimming: 6 bases; J trimming: 4 bases; junction bases outside the gene matches: 4. Study conclusions and caveats: The fall in TCR beta diversity per million T cells was roughly linear with age.

The V and J genes are TRBV2 and TRBJ1-4; 8 bases match TRBD1. The sequence came from a man older than 75 in good health. The sequenced sample consisted of blood. The CDR3 is CASSRQGINEKLFF. As DNA, the CDR3 is TGTGCCAGCAGCCGACAGGGGATTAATGAAAAACTGTTTTTT.